Listed below are T cell receptor beta chains from one sample, sequenced in a study of T cell repertoires in cytomegalovirus infection. One entry per CDR3 protein, called by TCRdb with MiXCR from the reads. The repertoire holds around 71,000 distinct CDR3 sequences, with approximately 22% as singletons. Antigen specificity for these receptors is unknown. The material sequenced was CD8+ T cells from cultured PBMCs, taken from culture after CMV antigen stimulation. These receptors were collected from a human donor in good health (CMV status not recorded). Some clones in this sample may be carry-over from other donors' samples. Each CDR3 is given without its conserved first and last residue. The D gene is left open where the match is weak.

d_gene,j_gene,v_gene,CDR3aa
-,TRBJ2-7,TRBV7-9,ASSLRGTYEQY
TRBD1,TRBJ2-1,TRBV6-5,ASGDRAYNEQF
-,TRBJ1-5,TRBV2,ASSDLPGARQPQH
-,TRBJ2-1,TRBV28,ASSFREAYNEQF
-,TRBJ1-2,TRBV10-3,AINVGSKANYGYT
-,TRBJ2-2,TRBV7-6,ASSLGRAGELF
-,TRBJ1-4,TRBV7-9,ASSPTGGRREKLF
-,TRBJ2-3,TRBV28,ASTRTAHTSTDTQY
TRBD2,TRBJ2-5,TRBV7-2,ASSLGGGGRETQY
-,TRBJ2-5,TRBV7-8,ASSSTVAPEQETQY
TRBD2,TRBJ2-2,TRBV6-1,ASRGLATGELF
-,TRBJ2-7,TRBV4-2,ASSPEFSYEQY
-,TRBJ1-2,TRBV7-2,ASSSGRYRQGDYGYT
-,TRBJ1-2,TRBV29-1,SVGPTYYGYT
-,TRBJ1-1,TRBV4-3,ASSQGDTEAF
-,TRBJ2-7,TRBV7-2,ASSLNTLY
-,TRBJ1-2,TRBV4-1,ASSQDMEGPNFYGYT
-,TRBJ2-1,TRBV7-9,ASSPQSNEQF
-,TRBJ1-1,TRBV19,ASSLSPDSARIMNTEAF
-,TRBJ1-3,TRBV20-1,SARPPKGSGNTIY
-,TRBJ2-7,TRBV7-2,ASSLDRANDEQY
-,TRBJ2-6,TRBV3-1,ASSQDWGTGANVLT
-,TRBJ1-5,TRBV9,ASSPGRSSNQPQH
-,TRBJ2-1,TRBV30,AWSGHGQF
TRBD2,TRBJ2-1,TRBV5-5,ASSLTSGGFSSYNEQF
TRBD2,TRBJ2-1,TRBV20-1,SAGAKGGLVANEQF
TRBD2,TRBJ2-5,TRBV11-2,ASSTGGVKTQY
TRBD1,TRBJ2-3,TRBV4-1,ASSLPGTGADTQY
-,TRBJ2-7,TRBV11-1,ASSQPSYEQY
-,TRBJ2-3,TRBV7-9,ASSGDGSSTDTQY
TRBD1,TRBJ1-6,TRBV12-3/TRBV12-4,ASSLGQGASPLH
TRBD1,TRBJ1-1,TRBV27,ASSFLGTGAEAF
-,TRBJ1-3,TRBV6-1,ASSPTGNTIY
TRBD1,TRBJ2-1,TRBV4-1,ASSQADRAILGNEQF
-,TRBJ2-5,TRBV12-3/TRBV12-4,ASSFGARETQY
TRBD1,TRBJ2-3,TRBV11-2,ASSLGGQGQDTQY
-,TRBJ2-1,TRBV13,ASSSPASNEQF
TRBD1,TRBJ1-5,TRBV5-6,ASSTGGNQPQH
-,TRBJ2-7,TRBV7-4,ASSLVGEQY
TRBD1,TRBJ1-6,TRBV2,ASSEDRGGSPLH
TRBD2,TRBJ2-7,TRBV4-1,ASSQDYGRSYEQY
-,TRBJ1-2,TRBV7-9,ASSGRDTIPYGYT
-,TRBJ1-1,TRBV27,ASCWGPTNTEAF
TRBD1,TRBJ2-7,TRBV7-9,ASSSLAGTGKHEQY
-,TRBJ1-6,TRBV20-1,SAGTGETPNSPLH
TRBD2,TRBJ2-1,TRBV27,ASSLFLAGTADEQF
-,TRBJ1-4,TRBV6-2/TRBV6-3,ASSGHLATNEKLF
-,TRBJ2-3,TRBV12-3/TRBV12-4,ASSSRGITDTQY
TRBD1,TRBJ2-4,TRBV12-3/TRBV12-4,ASSPSNRGQGLNIQY
TRBD1,TRBJ2-7,TRBV7-9,ASSSHGTGAYEQY
-,TRBJ1-2,TRBV7-6,ASSLRRGYGYT
TRBD1,TRBJ2-5,TRBV4-1,ASTPTGLETQY
TRBD2,TRBJ2-6,TRBV2,AIPGGSSGANVLT
-,TRBJ1-1,TRBV9,ASGGSEAF
TRBD1,TRBJ1-2,TRBV4-1,ASSQRTGYGYT
-,TRBJ2-7,TRBV7-2,ASSIPGSSYEQY
-,TRBJ2-7,TRBV2,ASTKGGSGQY
-,TRBJ1-2,TRBV7-9,ASSLVIGGPYGYT
-,TRBJ1-3,TRBV7-2,ASSLEDTSGNTIY
TRBD1,TRBJ2-6,TRBV7-4,ASSHPGQGPHGANVLT